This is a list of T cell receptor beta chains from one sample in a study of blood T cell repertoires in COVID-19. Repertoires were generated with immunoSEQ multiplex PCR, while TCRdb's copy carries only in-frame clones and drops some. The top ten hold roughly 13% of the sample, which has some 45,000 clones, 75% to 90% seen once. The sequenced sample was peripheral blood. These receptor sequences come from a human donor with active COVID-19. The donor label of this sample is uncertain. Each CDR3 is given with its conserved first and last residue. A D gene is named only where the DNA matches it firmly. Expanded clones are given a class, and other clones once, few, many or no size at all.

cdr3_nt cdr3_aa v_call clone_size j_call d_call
TGCGCCAGCAGCTTACAGGGATTTAATTCACCCCTCCACTTT CASSLQGFNSPLHF TRBV5-1 once TRBJ1-6 NA
TGCGCCAGCAGTTCGATCTTAACTAGCACAGATACGCAGTATTTT CASSSILTSTDTQYF TRBV5-1 NA TRBJ2-3 NA
TGTGCCAGCAGAACGGCGGCGGCTAATGAAAAACTGTTTTTT CASRTAAANEKLFF TRBV5-5 NA TRBJ1-4 NA
TGTGCCAGTAGTCCAGGACTGGCGGGGCAAGAGACCCAGTACTTC CASSPGLAGQETQYF TRBV19 NA TRBJ2-5 NA
TGTGCCAGCAGGAGTACAGGGGGCGACTATGGCTACACCTTC CASRSTGGDYGYTF TRBV2 NA TRBJ1-2 TRBD1
TGTGCCAGCAGTGTACTAGCGGGGGGCAACACCGGGGAGCTGTTTTTT CASSVLAGGNTGELFF TRBV2 NA TRBJ2-2 TRBD2
TGTGCCAGCAGCCGAGCTAGATTAGCCTACACCTTC CASSRARLAYTF TRBV14 NA TRBJ1-2 NA
TGTGCCAGCAAGTACCAGGGTTCCCCTCAAGAGACCCAGTACTTC CASKYQGSPQETQYF TRBV2 NA TRBJ2-5 NA
TGTGCCAGCACTCTCGAGGGAGAGACCCAGTACTTC CASTLEGETQYF TRBV12-3/TRBV12-4 NA TRBJ2-5 NA
TGTGCCATCAGACCGGGCGGGAGGGAGCTGTTTTTT CAIRPGGRELFF TRBV10-3 NA TRBJ2-2 NA
TGTGCCAGCGCCCCACAGGGGTGGCCCTACAATGAGCAGTTCTTC CASAPQGWPYNEQFF TRBV2 once TRBJ2-1 TRBD1
TGTGCCAGCAGTTTACAGGGAACTAATGAAAAACTGTTTTTT CASSLQGTNEKLFF TRBV2 NA TRBJ1-4 NA
TGTGCCAGCTCGGGACAGGGGAACTACGAGCAGTACTTC CASSGQGNYEQYF TRBV2 NA TRBJ2-7 TRBD1
TGCGCCAGCAGCAAGGAGACAGGGGATCTTGGCTACACCTTC CASSKETGDLGYTF TRBV5-1 NA TRBJ1-2 TRBD1
TGTGCCAGCAGCCCGGGGGGCTCCTACAATGAGCAGTTCTTC CASSPGGSYNEQFF TRBV7-2 once TRBJ2-1 TRBD2
TGCGCCAGCAGCCAAGATGAGGCAGGGGTCGGCTACACCTTC CASSQDEAGVGYTF TRBV4-3 NA TRBJ1-2 NA
TGCGCCAGCAGCGTAGGGACTAGCGGGGGTAGAGAGACCCAGTACTTC CASSVGTSGGRETQYF TRBV5-1 NA TRBJ2-5 TRBD2